The text below deals with one T cell receptor (beta chain). Its antigen remains unidentified. The sample belongs to a study of naive and memory T cell subsets. Regarding the study as a whole: Possibly reflecting memory cells re-expressing CD45RA, a few larger clonotypes occurred in naive repertoires, especially CD8.

CDR1 and CDR2 (germline): DFQATT, SNEGSKA (reference sequence). This CDR3 spans 14 amino acids. Trimming removed 0 bases at V and 5 bases at J, with 13 bases between. Two oligonucleotides, mixed equimolar, formed the beta constant-region primer covering TRBC1 and TRBC2. Four rounds of PCR amplified the ligated cDNA using nested alpha and beta constant-region primers plus SP2. The cDNA 3' end received a ligated single-stranded oligonucleotide carrying the SP2 primer and a 12-nucleotide UMI. One entry per CDR3 protein results from TCRdb running MiXCR on the UMI-ligation and nested PCR reads. This table has more than 120,000 distinct CDR3 sequences, 15% to 25% appearing once. CMV status came from CD4+ T cell IFNgamma after overnight CMV lysate stimulation of fresh PBMCs.

This sequence joins TRBV20-1 and TRBJ1-2; maybe TRBD1 (5 bases). The receptor was isolated from a human donor in good health. Sequenced sample: naive CD8+ T cells from blood. The CDR3 bases are TGCAGTGCTAGAGACCCGGACATGCCTTATGGCTACACCTTC. Its translation: CSARDPDMPYGYTF.